The present T cell receptor beta chain was sequenced within a study of CXCR3-negative and CXCR3-positive naive CD8 T cells (dated by TCRdb to the late 2010s). About the full investigation: In total, 130 million to 150 million TRB reads were obtained, or roughly 1.5 +/- 0.3 million reads per library. Data from 11 donors, pooled across two independent experiments, went into the diversity and physicochemical repertoire analyses. The TRBV-TRBJ cluster analysis covered naive subsets from about 5 donors and memory cells from 3 donors.

Worth noting for this clonotype: This receptor's antigen is unknown.

CDR1 and CDR2 are read off the germline V gene as LGHNA and YSLEER. The CDR3 measures 16 amino acids from cysteine to phenylalanine. A DNA sequence was not provided. Results the study describes overall, beyond this receptor: Repertoire diversity was comparably high in both naive subsets but much lower in memory CD8+ T cells. Compared with CXCR3-negative naive cells, CXCR3-positive naive cells had TRB CDR3s with higher hydrophobicity (lower Kidera factor 4), lower energy, and higher strength and volume indices. Because CXCR3 expression was partially decreased after cryopreservation, freshly isolated PBMCs were used for most assays. Because surface CD5, which is linked to self-reactivity in mice, was comparable between the naive subsets, TCR interaction strength was also inferred from the physicochemical properties of TRB CDR3s. Within the same donor, TRBV-TRBJ usage looked similar between naive CXCR3-negative and CXCR3-positive cells, but memory cells had distinct patterns.

Sequencing was performed on a NextSeq 550. The Human TCR Profiling Kit (MiLaboratory) was used to prepare UMI-labeled 5' RACE TRB cDNA libraries. The full amount of extracted RNA was used for cDNA synthesis, and the full amount of resulting cDNA was used for PCR amplification. The libraries were made side by side, with each library going through the same number of PCR cycles. In the source study's methods: MIGEC and MiXCR extracted about 50,000 +/- 9,200 unique UMI-labeled TRB cDNA molecules per library, requiring at least two reads per UMI. On average, each library contained approximately 40,000 +/- 10,000 functional in-frame TRB CDR3 nucleotide clonotypes without stop codons. Diversity metrics, including normalized Shannon-Wiener and Chao1, were computed in VDJtools after downsampling to 5000 UMI-labeled TRB molecules per sample. VDJtools was used to calculate clonotype-size-weighted physicochemical properties of the central five CDR3 residues, namely interaction energy, strength, volume and Kidera factor 4. Following TCRdb reprocessing, every CDR3 protein sequence forms one entry, and DNA is not provided. These V and J calls derive from TCRdb rather than the authors' analysis. The sample table records 45,000 to 75,000 distinct CDR3 sequences. The ten most abundant clones make up about 0.43% of the sample.

For every CD8+ T cell subset, over 250,000 cells were flow-sorted straight into RLT lysis buffer, and each subset was sorted in triplicate. To exclude memory contaminants, naive CD8+ T cells were stringently defined as CD45RO-CCR7+CD27+CD95-. Peripheral blood mononuclear cells were isolated from buffy coats by standard density gradient centrifugation. A FACSAria III was used to flow-sort naive CXCR3-negative and CXCR3-positive CD8+ T cells. Total RNA was extracted from sorted cells with an RNeasy Mini Kit. This sequence was found in a human donor in good health. Some clones in this sample may be carry-over from other donors' samples. Sequenced: naive CXCR3- CD8+ T cells from blood. The sample's cell subset or site label, in plain terms: CD45RO-CCR7+CD27+CD95- naive CD8+ T cells lacking CXCR3 (TNR3-). The sequence links TRBV4-3 to TRBJ2-7; TCRdb proposes TRBD1, but this gene call is untestable without DNA. The CDR3 corresponds to CASSQGFDGRGYEQYF.